This T cell receptor (beta chain) was captured by sequencing in a study of T cell responses to AZD1222 COVID-19 vaccine. Study-wide context: Second doses at about 4 or about 12 weeks were pooled. General study results and limits: Epitopes outside B.1.351 and B.1.1.7 mutated regions reportedly drew nearly half of spike TCRs. Females made up more of the donors, who were largely white British, and clonal diversity may have come out too low. Only six people who got AZD1222 tested seropositive at baseline.

The repertoire was sequenced with immunoSEQ multiplex PCR; TCRdb's copy has only in-frame clones and lacks some. The data show approximately 150,000 clones, 90% seen once. CDR3 size: 15 residues. Trimming pared 3 bases from V and 0 bases from J, leaving 11 bases between. Germline assignment: CDR1 SGHNT and CDR2 YENEEA. Comments on this clone: Its antigen is as yet unknown.

The sequences come from peripheral blood, collected on day 0 of AZD1222 vaccination. The source is an adult in good health. The rearrangement joins TRBV11-3 to TRBJ1-1; no clear D. CDR3 loop: CASSFPDGLNTEAFF. CDR3 DNA: TGTGCCAGCAGCTTCCCCGACGGCTTGAACACTGAAGCTTTCTTT.